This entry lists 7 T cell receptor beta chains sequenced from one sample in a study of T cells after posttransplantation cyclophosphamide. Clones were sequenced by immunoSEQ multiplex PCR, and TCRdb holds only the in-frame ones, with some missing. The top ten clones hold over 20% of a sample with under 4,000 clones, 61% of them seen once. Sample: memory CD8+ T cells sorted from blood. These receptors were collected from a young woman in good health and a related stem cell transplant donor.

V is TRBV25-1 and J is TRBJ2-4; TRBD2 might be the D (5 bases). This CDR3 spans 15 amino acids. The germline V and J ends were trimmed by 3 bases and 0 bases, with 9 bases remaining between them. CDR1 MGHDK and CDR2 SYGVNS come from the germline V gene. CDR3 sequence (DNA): TGTGCCAGCAGTGACGGGGAAGAAGCCAAAAACATTCAGTACTTC. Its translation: CASSDGEEAKNIQYF.

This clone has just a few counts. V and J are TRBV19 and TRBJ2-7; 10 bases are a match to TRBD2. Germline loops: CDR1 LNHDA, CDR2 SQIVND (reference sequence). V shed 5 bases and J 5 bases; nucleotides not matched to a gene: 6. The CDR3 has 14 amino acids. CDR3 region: CASSAGLATDEQYF. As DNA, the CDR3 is TGTGCCAGTAGTGCGGGACTAGCGACCGACGAGCAGTACTTC.

CDR3 DNA sequence: TGTGCCAGCAGCCAAGAAGAGTACTACGAGCAGTACTTC. It yields the protein CASSQEEYYEQYF. The chain recombines TRBV4-2 with TRBJ2-7; D unclear. Germline V gives CDR1 LGHNA, CDR2 YNFKEQ. The V end lost 0 bases, the J end lost 3 bases, and 6 bases lay between the germline ends. The CDR3 has 13 amino acids.

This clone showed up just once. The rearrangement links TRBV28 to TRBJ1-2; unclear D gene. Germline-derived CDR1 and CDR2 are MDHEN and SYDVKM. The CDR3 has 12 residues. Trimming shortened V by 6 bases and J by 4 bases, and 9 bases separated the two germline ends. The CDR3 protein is CASSYFSYGYTF. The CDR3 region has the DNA TGTGCCAGCAGCTACTTCTCCTATGGCTACACCTTC.

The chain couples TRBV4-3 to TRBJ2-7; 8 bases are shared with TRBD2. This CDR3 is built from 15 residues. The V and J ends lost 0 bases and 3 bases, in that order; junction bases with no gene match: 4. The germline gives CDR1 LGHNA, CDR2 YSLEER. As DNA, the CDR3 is TGCGCCAGCAGCCAAGATCCACTAGCGGTCTACGAGCAGTACTTC. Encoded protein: CASSQDPLAVYEQYF.

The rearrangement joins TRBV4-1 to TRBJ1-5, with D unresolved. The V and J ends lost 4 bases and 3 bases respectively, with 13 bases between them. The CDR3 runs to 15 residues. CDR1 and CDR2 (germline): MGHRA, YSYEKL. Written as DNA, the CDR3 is TGCGCCAGCAGCCTCGAAGACATCGCCAATCAGCCCCAGCATTTT. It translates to CASSLEDIANQPQHF.

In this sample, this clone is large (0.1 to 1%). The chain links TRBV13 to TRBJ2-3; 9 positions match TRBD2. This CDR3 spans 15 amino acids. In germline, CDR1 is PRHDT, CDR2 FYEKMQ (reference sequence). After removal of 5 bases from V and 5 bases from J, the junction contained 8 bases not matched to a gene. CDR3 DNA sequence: TGTGCCAGCAGCGTCCGCGGGGGGGCCGGAGATACGCAGTATTTT. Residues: CASSVRGGAGDTQYF. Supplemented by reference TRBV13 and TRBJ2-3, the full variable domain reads AAGVIQSPRHLIKEKRETATLKCYPIPRHDTVYWYQQGPGQDPQFLISFYEKMQSDKGSIPDRFSAQQFSDYHSELNMSSLELGDSALYFCASSVRGGAGDTQYFGPGTRLTVL.